Below are 7 T cell receptor beta chains sequenced from a single sample in a study of blood T cell repertoires in COVID-19. This table comes from immunoSEQ multiplex PCR, and its TCRdb copy is limited to in-frame clones, with some not included. The sample consists of roughly 250,000 clones, about 87% of them appearing once. Material: PBMCs or T cells enriched from blood (not recorded which). Receptor source: a woman in her forties or fifties who had recovered from COVID-19.

The genes are TRBV9 and TRBJ1-6; 7 bases match TRBD1. Losses at the gene ends were 1 base for V and 10 bases for J; bases not matched to a gene: 11. The germline V gene encodes CDR1 SGDLS and CDR2 YYNGEE. This CDR3 has 16 amino acids. DNA for the CDR3: TGTGCCAGCAGCGTATGGGGCGACAGGGATTTATCACCCCTCCACTTT. It translates to CASSVWGDRDLSPLHF. Full variable domain (remainder filled in from reference TRBV9 and TRBJ1-6): DSGVTQTPKHLITATGQRVTLRCSPRSGDLSVYWYQQSLDQGLQFLIQYYNGEERAKGNILERFSAQQFPDLHSELNLSSLELGDSALYFCASSVWGDRDLSPLHFGNGTRLTVT.

The chain is built from TRBV7-2 and TRBJ1-5; 11 bases are a match to TRBD1. V dropped 0 bases and J dropped 7; count of bases not matched to a gene: 8. There are 17 residues in the CDR3. The V gene's germline CDR1 is SGHTA and CDR2 FQGNSA. CDR3 sequence reads: CASSLAGQGADTQPQHF. CDR3 nucleotides: TGTGCCAGCAGCTTAGCCGGACAGGGGGCAGACACCCAGCCCCAGCATTTT.

The gene calls are TRBV30 and TRBJ1-5, with no clear D. CDR3 length: 13 residues. Germline V CDR1 and CDR2: GTSNPN, SVGIG (reference sequence). V was trimmed by 3 bases and J by 3 bases, leaving 9 bases between them. The CDR3 is CAWRGSDNQPQHF. The CDR3 DNA is TGTGCCTGGAGGGGCAGTGACAATCAGCCCCAGCATTTT.

This clone has just a few counts. The sample holds other DNA sequences that translate to the same CDR3. The chain recombines TRBV7-2 with TRBJ1-4; maybe TRBD1 (5 bases). The CDR3 contains 16 residues. Germline CDR1 SGHTA, CDR2 FQGNSA. The V and J ends lost 0 bases and 3 bases respectively, with 11 bases between them. The CDR3 nucleotides are TGTGCCAGCAGCTTAGCGCAAGGGGCAGCTAATGAAAAACTGTTTTTT. Translation gives CASSLAQGAANEKLFF. The full variable domain, completed using reference TRBV7-2 and TRBJ1-4, is GAGVSQSPSNKVTEKGKDVELRCDPISGHTALYWYRQSLGQGLEFLIYFQGNSAPDKSGLPSDRFSAERTGGSVSTLTIQRTQQEDSAVYLCASSLAQGAANEKLFFGSGTQLSVL.

The V gene is TRBV14, the J gene TRBJ2-1, with TRBD2 identical over 15 bases. The germline CDR1 and CDR2 sequences are SGHDN and FVKESK. V lost 1 base to trimming and J lost 10 bases; unmatched junction nucleotides: 2. There are 15 residues in the CDR3. As DNA, the CDR3 is TGTGCCAGCAGCCAAGCCGGGACTAGCGGGAGGGAGCAGTTCTTC. As protein: CASSQAGTSGREQFF.

The chain combines TRBV15 with TRBJ1-5, with 7 nucleotides matching TRBD1. The CDR3 is 16 amino acids. The germline CDR1 and CDR2 sequences are LNHNV and YYDKDF (reference sequence). The V gene end was trimmed by 1 base and the J gene end by 1 base; junction bases not matched to a gene: 4. CDR3 bases: TGTGCCACCAGCAGAGGCGGGACAGAGAGCAATCAGCCCCAGCATTTT. Encoded protein: CATSRGGTESNQPQHF.

This clone was recorded once. This chain links TRBV18 with TRBJ2-3; tentative D call: TRBD1 (6 bases). V lost 3 bases, J lost 2 bases, and 12 bases lay in between. The CDR3 totals 15 residues. CDR1 and CDR2 (germline): KGHSH, LQKENI. CDR3 bases: TGTGCCAGCTCACCTGCAGGGGCCGTCACAGATACGCAGTATTTT. Its protein product is CASSPAGAVTDTQYF.